This T cell receptor beta chain was documented in a study of T cells in Graves' hyperthyroidism and ophthalmopathy. V lost 5 bases to trimming and J lost 14 bases, with 24 bases between them. CDR1 and CDR2 (germline): MDHEN, SYDVKM. The CDR3 contains 15 residues. Amplified TCR beta CDR3 regions derived from RNA transcripts. When the TCR CDR3 underwent first-round RT-PCR, the HTBI primer set was used. Each CDR3 protein is one row after TCRdb ran MiXCR on the multiplex PCR reads. The sample includes hundreds of thousands of distinct CDR3 sequences, 15% to 20% of them seen just once. The receptor was derived from a woman between 35 and 50 years old with Graves' ophthalmopathy. The sample was blood. This sequence joins TRBV28 and TRBJ2-2; the D gene could be TRBD1 or TRBD2 (5 bases each). The chain's CDR3 is CASSPWDGLTQGLFF. The CDR3 region has the DNA TGTGCCAGCAGTCCCTGGGACGGGCTTACCCAGGGACTGTTTTTT.